One sample yielded the 23 T cell receptor beta chains listed below, sequenced in a study of T-cell reconstitution after alpha-beta-depleted transplantation in children. Unique molecular identifiers were built into the TCRbeta library. TCRdb re-called the PCR reads through MiXCR, storing one row per CDR3 protein. The repertoire consists of some 190,000 distinct CDR3 sequences, with more than 9.5% occurring once and the leading ten covering about 12%. The source was PBMCs, collected before TCRalphabeta/CD19-depleted stem cell transplant. These receptor sequences come from a boy aged 2 to 9 with acute myeloid leukemia, due to receive a stem cell transplant.

This clonotype was picked up many times. This chain uses TRBV7-2 with TRBJ2-1; 15 nucleotides line up with TRBD2. This CDR3 is 16 amino acids long. Germline assignment: CDR1 SGHTA and CDR2 FQGNSA. V gave up 2 bases and J gave up 8 bases; unmatched junction bases: 4. This CDR3 reads CASSLTRTSGRDEQFF. The CDR3, as DNA: TGTGCCAGCAGCTTAACTAGGACTAGCGGGAGGGATGAGCAGTTCTTC. The variable domain in full, completed from reference TRBV7-2 and TRBJ2-1, reads GAGVSQSPSNKVTEKGKDVELRCDPISGHTALYWYRQSLGQGLEFLIYFQGNSAPDKSGLPSDRFSAERTGGSVSTLTIQRTQQEDSAVYLCASSLTRTSGRDEQFFGPGTRLTVL.

At least ten counts were recorded for this clonotype. V and J are TRBV3-1 and TRBJ1-1; 9 bases match TRBD1. The CDR3 is 16 residues long. Trimming took 3 bases from V and 0 from J; bases not matched to a gene: 5. Per the germline V gene, CDR1 is LGHDT and CDR2 is YNNKEL (reference sequence). CDR3 sequence (DNA): TGTGCCAGCAGCCAGACAGGGGGTTTCATGAACACTGAAGCTTTCTTT. Translated, it gives CASSQTGGFMNTEAFF.

In its sample, this clonotype was seen many times. This chain links TRBV5-5 with TRBJ2-1; 8 nucleotides agree with TRBD2. The V gene's germline CDR1 is SGHKS and CDR2 YYEKEE (reference sequence). The junction had 10 bases not matched to a gene; V was cut back by 4 bases and J by 7 bases. The CDR3 is 15 amino acids. CDR3 region: CASSPRTSPENEQFF. As DNA, the CDR3 is TGTGCCAGCAGCCCAAGGACTAGCCCAGAGAATGAGCAGTTCTTC.

This clonotype was counted many times. The chain uses TRBV5-1 and TRBJ2-2; D is perhaps TRBD2 (6 bases). V was cut by 10 bases and J by 0 bases, with 13 bases left in between. The CDR3 length is 14 residues. Germline V gene lookup returns CDR1 SGHRS and CDR2 YFSETQ. The CDR3 loop reads CACRGSSNTGELFF. The CDR3 region has the DNA TGCGCCTGTCGGGGGAGTTCGAACACCGGGGAGCTGTTTTTT.

This clonotype was observed many times. This rearrangement joins TRBV10-3 to TRBJ2-7, with a possible D match to TRBD1 (5 bases). The germline V gene encodes CDR1 ENHRY and CDR2 SYGVKD. The CDR3 loop spans 12 amino acids. Trimming left V 10 bases short and J 0 bases short, with 10 bases between. The CDR3, as DNA: TGTGCCACCGCACAGGCCTCCTACGAGCAGTACGTC. This sequence encodes CATAQASYEQYV.

This clonotype came up many times. The chain employs TRBV10-3 and TRBJ2-2; 8 positions agree with TRBD2. J gave up 1 base and V 2 bases, and 0 bases lay outside the gene matches. Germline V gene lookup returns CDR1 ENHRY and CDR2 SYGVKD. There are 15 residues in the CDR3. CDR3 bases: TGTGCCATCAGTGAGACTAGCGGGAACACCGGGGAGCTGTTTTTT. It encodes CAISETSGNTGELFF.

Concerning this clonotype itself: This sequence may be a read error, since a much larger clone differs from it by one base. This chain uses TRBV20-1 with TRBJ2-7; TRBD2 matches 12 bases. Germline-derived CDR1 and CDR2 are DFQATT and SNEGSKA (reference sequence). The CDR3 contains 17 residues. The CDR3 DNA reads as TGCTGTGCTAGACCCGGACTAGCGGGACCGGTAACCTACGAGCAGTACTTC. It specifies CCARPGLAGPVTYEQYF.

Many counts were recorded for this clonotype. The J gene is TRBJ1-6, the V gene TRBV12-3 or TRBV12-4, with TRBD1 identical over 9 bases. This CDR3 is 16 amino acids long. The trim removed 0 bases at V and 9 bases at J, leaving 6 bases unmatched. The CDR3 nucleotides read TGTGCCAGCAGTTTAGCGTCGGGACAGGGATCTTCACCCCTCCACTTT. Amino acids: CASSLASGQGSSPLHF.

This clonotype was seen repeatedly, ten times or more. The CDR3 nucleotides read TGTGCCAGCAGCGTAACTTCACCGAACAATGAGCAGTTCTTC. This codes for CASSVTSPNNEQFF. The rearrangement uses TRBV9 and TRBJ2-1; D call uncertain. The CDR3 is 14 amino acids. The germline V gene encodes CDR1 SGDLS and CDR2 YYNGEE. The V end was cut by 1 base, the J end by 5 bases, with 10 bases between.

This clonotype was seen repeatedly, ten times or more. V and J are TRBV28 and TRBJ2-1; 11 bases agree with TRBD2. CDR3 length: 17 amino acids. Trimming at V came to 4 bases and at J to 3 bases, leaving 8 bases not matched to a gene. Per germline, CDR1 MDHEN and CDR2 SYDVKM. CDR3 sequence: CASSSQILAGGYNEQFF. CDR3 nucleotide sequence: TGTGCCAGCAGTTCCCAAATCCTAGCGGGAGGCTACAATGAGCAGTTCTTC.

This sequence joins TRBV2 and TRBJ2-2; 11 positions match TRBD1. The J segment lost 9 bases and the V segment lost 8 bases, leaving 11 bases of the junction unmatched. The CDR3 is 15 residues long. CDR1 is SNHLY, CDR2 FYNNEI, per germline. The CDR3 DNA reads as TGTGCCAGCCATTCCCCAGGACAGGGGGCCTGGGAGCTGTTTTTT. Its translation: CASHSPGQGAWELFF.

There are many counts of this clonotype. The chain carries TRBV20-1 and TRBJ2-3, with TRBD2 matching 8 bases. Per the germline V gene, CDR1 is DFQATT and CDR2 is SNEGSKA (reference sequence). V lost 6 bases to trimming and J lost 4 bases; unmatched junction nucleotides: 18. The CDR3 contains 17 residues. The CDR3 nucleotides read TGCAGTGCGAATCCCCCCCCACATAGCGGGACTTCAGATACGCAGTATTTT. Protein sequence: CSANPPPHSGTSDTQYF.

With regard to this clonotype: At one end, the junction sequence differs from germline, possibly due to a read error. The rearrangement links TRBV5-1 to TRBJ1-1, with a possible D match to TRBD1 (6 bases). Germline values: CDR1 SGHRS, CDR2 YFSETQ. The CDR3 runs to 13 residues. The CDR3 sequence: CASSNLGGTEALF. CDR3 sequence (DNA): TGCGCCAGCAGCAATCTCGGGGGCACTGAAGCTCTCTTT.

This clonotype showed up many times. This chain links TRBV6-1 with TRBJ2-1; 10 nucleotides agree with TRBD1. CDR1 and CDR2 from the germline V gene are MNHNS and SASEGT. CDR3 size: 17 residues. V lost 6 bases, J lost 0 bases, and 8 bases stayed unmatched. The CDR3 is CASSRRTGGTSYNEQFF. As DNA, the CDR3 is TGTGCCAGCAGCCGTAGGACAGGGGGAACCTCCTACAATGAGCAGTTCTTC.

This clonotype was counted only a few times. This chain connects TRBV11-2 to TRBJ2-1; 11 bases map to TRBD2. Germline V gives CDR1 SGHAT, CDR2 FQNNGV. The CDR3 is 17 amino acids. V lost 5 bases to trimming and J lost 5 bases; unmatched junction nucleotides: 11. The CDR3: CASSPRLAGRVDNEQFF. In nucleotides, the CDR3 is TGTGCCAGCAGCCCCCGACTAGCGGGGAGGGTGGACAATGAGCAGTTCTTC.

This clonotype has ten or more counts. One end of the junction does not line up with germline, which may come from a read error. The V call is TRBV2, the J call TRBJ2-7, with TRBD1 as a possible D gene (5 bases). This CDR3 contains 11 residues. CDR1 and CDR2 (germline): SNHLY, FYNNEI. The CDR3 here is CASREGDEQYF. Written as DNA, the CDR3 is TGTGCCAGCAGGGAAGGGGACGAGCAGTACTTC.

The sample holds many counts of this clonotype. The rearrangement links TRBV12-3 or TRBV12-4 to TRBJ2-1; D is tentatively TRBD1 or TRBD2 (5 bases each). The CDR3 has 13 amino acids. V was cut by 8 bases and J by 6 bases, with 14 bases left in between. The CDR3 protein is CASATGTINEQFF. The CDR3 DNA sequence: TGTGCCAGCGCAACCGGGACCATCAATGAGCAGTTCTTC.

This clonotype was detected ten times or more. The chain has TRBV29-1 and TRBJ1-2; possibly TRBD1 for D (6 bases). CDR1 and CDR2 from the germline V gene are SQVTM and ANQGSEA. The CDR3 is 12 residues long. V was cut by 5 bases and J by 6 bases, with 13 bases left in between. The CDR3 nucleotides are TGCAGCGTTACACAGGGCGGCGATGGCTACACCTTC. Amino acid sequence: CSVTQGGDGYTF.

This clonotype was recorded at least ten times. The chain combines TRBV9 with TRBJ2-7, with a tentative D call TRBD2 (5 bases). The CDR3 length is 14 residues. Germline V lookup: CDR1 SGDLS, CDR2 YYNGEE. Trimming left V 4 bases short and J 3 bases short, with 14 bases between. Here the CDR3 reads CASSPTAALYEQYF. DNA of the CDR3: TGTGCCAGCAGCCCAACAGCGGCCCTCTACGAGCAGTACTTC.

This clonotype was picked up many times. CDR3 in DNA: TGCAGTGCTTGGGGAGTAGTTACTAGCGGTTTATCCTACGAGCAGTACTTC. This sequence encodes CSAWGVVTSGLSYEQYF. This rearrangement joins TRBV20-1 to TRBJ2-7, with 8 positions matching TRBD2. There are 17 residues in the CDR3. The germline CDR1 and CDR2 sequences are DFQATT and SNEGSKA (reference sequence). The junction had 16 bases not matched to a gene; V was cut back by 5 bases and J by 1 base.

This clonotype was seen repeatedly, ten times or more. The J gene is TRBJ2-5, the V gene TRBV5-1, with 8 nucleotides matching TRBD1. The ends lost 5 bases at V and 5 bases at J; junction bases unmatched: 5. The CDR3 has 13 residues. Germline V lookup: CDR1 SGHRS, CDR2 YFSETQ. In DNA, the CDR3 is TGCGCCAGCAGTCCGACAGGGGCTGAGACCCAGTACTTC. It codes for CASSPTGAETQYF.

This clonotype was detected many times. V and J are TRBV5-1 and TRBJ2-1, with 10 positions matching TRBD2. Per the germline V gene, CDR1 is SGHRS and CDR2 is YFSETQ. CDR3 length equals 14 residues. The junction had 3 bases not matched to a gene; V was cut back by 0 bases and J by 9 bases. The DNA of the CDR3 is TGCGCCAGCAGCTTGGCTAGCGGGAGTAGTGAGCAGTTCTTC. It is translated as CASSLASGSSEQFF.

The sample holds many counts of this clonotype. The chain employs TRBV2 and TRBJ2-1; 10 bases agree with TRBD2. This CDR3 comprises 18 residues. Germline V gives CDR1 SNHLY, CDR2 FYNNEI. V shed 5 bases, J shed 0 bases, and the junction held 10 bases outside the gene matches. Written as DNA, the CDR3 is TGTGCCAGCAGTTTGTTAGCGGGAGGCCAGAGCTCCTACAATGAGCAGTTCTTC. Translated, it gives CASSLLAGGQSSYNEQFF.